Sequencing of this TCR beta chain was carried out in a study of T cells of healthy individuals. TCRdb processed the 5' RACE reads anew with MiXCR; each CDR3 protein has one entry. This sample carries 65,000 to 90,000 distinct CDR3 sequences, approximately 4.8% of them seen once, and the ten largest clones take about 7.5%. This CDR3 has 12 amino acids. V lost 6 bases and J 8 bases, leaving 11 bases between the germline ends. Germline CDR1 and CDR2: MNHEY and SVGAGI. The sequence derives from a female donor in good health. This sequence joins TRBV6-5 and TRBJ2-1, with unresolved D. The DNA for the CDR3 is TGTGCCAGCAGCCTTGGTAATGATGAGCAGTTCTTC. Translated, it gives CASSLGNDEQFF.